The 10 T cell receptor beta chains in this list originate from one sample, sequenced in a study of early T cells in non-severe SARS-CoV-2 infection. Each CDR3 protein gets one entry after TCRdb re-called the 5' RACE reads with MiXCR. The sample carries about 97,000 distinct CDR3 sequences, 11% recorded once. The specimen was whole blood, collected at baseline. The receptors here all came from an adult who was a healthcare worker with PCR-confirmed SARS-CoV-2 infection or an uninfected control (not recorded which).

In this sample, this clonotype turned up many times. The chain recombines TRBV10-3 with TRBJ2-3, with 10 positions matching TRBD2. Germline CDR1 and CDR2: ENHRY and SYGVKD. The CDR3 totals 18 residues. With 2 bases clipped from V and 0 bases from J, the junction kept 8 bases outside the gene matches. DNA of the CDR3: TGTGCCATCAGTGAGGACTATTTAGCGGGAGGAAGCACAGATACGCAGTATTTT. Protein product: CAISEDYLAGGSTDTQYF.

Many counts were recorded for this clonotype. This sequence joins TRBV5-1 and TRBJ1-3; no clear D gene. Trimming cost V 0 bases and J 0 bases, with 13 bases left between them. The germline V gene has CDR1 SGHRS and CDR2 YFSETQ. This CDR3 has 17 residues. The CDR3 DNA reads TGCGCCAGCAGCTTGGAATCGGGCTTCGCCTCTGGAAACACCATATATTTT. Protein product: CASSLESGFASGNTIYF.

This sequence joins TRBV12-3 or TRBV12-4 and TRBJ1-2; D gene ambiguous. V was trimmed by 2 bases and J by 4 bases, leaving 14 bases between them. The CDR3 loop spans 15 amino acids. CDR3 sequence: CASSLQSGRPYGYTF. CDR3 bases: TGTGCCAGCAGTTTACAGTCGGGCCGGCCCTATGGCTACACCTTC.

This chain joins TRBV19 and TRBJ2-1, with D maybe TRBD2 (5 bases). CDR3 size: 15 residues. CDR1 and CDR2 from the germline V gene are LNHDA and SQIVND (reference sequence). V gave up 7 bases and J gave up 4 bases, with 17 bases separating them. CDR3 DNA sequence: TGTGCCAGTACAAACTTACCCCCGGGATACAATGAGCAGTTCTTC. This sequence encodes CASTNLPPGYNEQFF.

For this clonotype: One end of the junction does not line up with germline, which may come from a read error. V and J are TRBV18 and TRBJ2-3; D gene uncertain. CDR1 and CDR2 from the germline V gene are KGHSH and LQKENI. The CDR3 extends over 13 amino acids. CDR3 residues: CVSSSGLTDTQYF. The CDR3 coding sequence is TGTGTCAGCTCATCCGGTTTAACAGATACGCAGTATTTT.

This rearrangement joins TRBV12-3 or TRBV12-4 to TRBJ2-3, with 9 bases fitting TRBD2. V lost 1 base, J lost 1 base, and 9 bases stayed unmatched. The CDR3 runs 18 residues. CDR3 bases: TGTGCCAGCAGTTTAGGGCTAGCGGGAAGAATTGGCACAGATACGCAGTATTTT. As protein: CASSLGLAGRIGTDTQYF.

This clonotype was seen a few times. The rearrangement joins TRBV9 to TRBJ1-5; 9 bases match TRBD1. The CDR3 sequence is 15 residues long. V shed 3 bases, J shed 6 bases, and the junction held 7 bases outside the gene matches. The V gene's germline CDR1 is SGDLS and CDR2 YYNGEE. DNA for the CDR3: TGTGCCAGCAGCGCCGGGACAGGGATGCTTCAGCCCCAGCATTTT. This encodes CASSAGTGMLQPQHF.

The rearrangement uses TRBV25-1 and TRBJ2-2; perhaps TRBD1 as D (6 bases). Deletions cut 4 bases from V and 0 bases from J, with 9 bases between. This CDR3 region has 15 residues. Germline-derived CDR1 and CDR2 are MGHDK and SYGVNS. CDR3 amino acids: CASSGSGANTGELFF. Here the CDR3 DNA reads TGTGCCAGCAGTGGGTCAGGGGCGAACACCGGGGAGCTGTTTTTT.

This clonotype appeared many times. The CDR3 spells CASTQGLGTDTQYF. The CDR3 DNA is TGTGCCAGTACCCAGGGGCTCGGGACAGATACGCAGTATTTT. The chain has TRBV19 and TRBJ2-3, with D possibly matching TRBD1 (6 bases). The ends were cut back, 7 bases at V and 3 bases at J, with 14 bases in the middle. The length of the CDR3 is 14 residues. Per the germline V gene, CDR1 is LNHDA and CDR2 is SQIVND (reference sequence).

In its sample, this clonotype was seen many times. The chain joins TRBV7-9 to TRBJ1-2, with D maybe TRBD1 (5 bases). This CDR3 is 12 amino acids long. From germline, CDR1 is SEHNR and CDR2 FQNEAQ (reference sequence). V was trimmed by 3 bases and J by 7 bases, leaving 9 bases between them. DNA for the CDR3: TGTGCCAGCAGCTTGCGACAGACTGGCTACACCTTC. It yields the protein CASSLRQTGYTF.